Described below is a single T cell receptor (beta chain) sequence and its context. This CDR3 has 15 amino acids. Trimming removed 5 bases from V and 5 bases from J, with 16 bases in between. Germline assignment: CDR1 LGHDT and CDR2 YNNKEL (reference sequence). This sample was taken from a study of blood T cells in healthy people across ages. A sample-barcoded 5' primer and a J-beta primer mix were used in a second PCR of about 7 to 12 cycles. TCRdb re-analysed the 5' RACE reads in MiXCR, keeping a single row per CDR3 protein. The top ten clones hold under 10% of a sample with roughly 800,000 distinct CDR3 sequences, 25% of them seen once. The sample was also reused in another study, on T cells of mothers and their children.

The genes are TRBV3-1 and TRBJ2-1; D tentatively fits TRBD1 or TRBD2 (5 bases each). The sample was blood. This clonotype was sampled from a boy aged 5-17 years in good health. This CDR3 reads CASSLNRDLDNEQFF. DNA for the CDR3: TGTGCCAGCAGCTTAAACCGGGACCTCGACAATGAGCAGTTCTTC.